This T cell receptor (beta chain) was identified in a study of cytotoxic CD8 clonotypes in ibrutinib-treated CLL. The data were produced by immunoSEQ multiplex PCR, yet TCRdb's version contains in-frame clones alone and is incomplete. In the table there are some 50,000 clones, about three fifths of which are singletons. The source material was PBMCs, sampled after 24 months of ibrutinib treatment. The receptor comes from a human donor with chronic lymphocytic leukemia.

In DNA, the CDR3 is TGTGCCAGCAGTGGCACCATTCAGTACTTC. This gives the protein CASSGTIQYF. This chain links TRBV6-5 with TRBJ2-5; D uncertain. The assigned J gene may be wrong: the sequence end matches TRBJ2-4 better. The CDR3 consists of 10 residues. CDR1 is MNHEY and CDR2 is SVGAGI in the germline V gene.